The table lists the clone carrying this T cell receptor (beta chain) with a few counts. Its matching antigen is unknown. This entry belongs to a study of regulatory T cells in long-lasting Graves disease. Across the study: Graves' cases, newly diagnosed, had used antithyroid drugs under 3 months. Overall study findings and caveats: Fewer public clonotypes were shared by new patients (around 990) than by persistent patients (2,741).

For TCR beta, libraries came from iRepertoire HTBI primers and Arm-PCR of CDR3 regions. TCRdb itself ran the multiplex PCR reads through MiXCR, one entry per CDR3 protein. The repertoire holds 400,000 to 500,000 distinct CDR3 sequences, with around 17% as singletons. The CDR3 contains 16 residues. Germline V lookup: CDR1 MDHEN, CDR2 SYDVKM. The germline V and J ends were trimmed by 5 bases and 4 bases, with 20 bases remaining between them. Time point indicated: newly diagnosed GD, antithyroid drugs for less than 3 months. After RNA was extracted from PBMCs, the TCR library was made from it. This sample also appeared in a second study, on T cells in Graves' hyperthyroidism and ophthalmopathy. From that study: With the HTBI primer set, the TCR CDR3 went through a first round of RT-PCR. With a median lead of around 5.9 months before onset, the model predicted ophthalmopathy.

This specimen was peripheral blood mononuclear cells (PBMCs), taken at new diagnosis, from a patient treated with antithyroid drugs. The chain employs TRBV28 and TRBJ1-1; a possible D gene is TRBD1 (5 bases). This sequence was found in a woman younger than 35 with Graves disease. The CDR3 is CASSPTNRLRITEAFF. The CDR3 coding sequence is TGTGCCAGCAGTCCTACTAACAGGCTGCGCATCACTGAAGCTTTCTTT.